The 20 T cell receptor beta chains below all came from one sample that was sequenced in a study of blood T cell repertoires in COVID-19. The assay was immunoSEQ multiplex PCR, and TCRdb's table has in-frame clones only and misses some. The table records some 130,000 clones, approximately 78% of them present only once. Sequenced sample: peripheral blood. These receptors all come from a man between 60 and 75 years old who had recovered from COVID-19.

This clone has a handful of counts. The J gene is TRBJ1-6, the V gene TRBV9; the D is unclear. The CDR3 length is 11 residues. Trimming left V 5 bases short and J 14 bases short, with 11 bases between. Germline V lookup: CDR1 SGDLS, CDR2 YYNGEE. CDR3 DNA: TGTGCCAGCAGTGACGGTCGGGCCCTCCACTTT. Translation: CASSDGRALHF. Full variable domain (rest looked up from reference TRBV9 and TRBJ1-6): DSGVTQTPKHLITATGQRVTLRCSPRSGDLSVYWYQQSLDQGLQFLIQYYNGEERAKGNILERFSAQQFPDLHSELNLSSLELGDSALYFCASSDGRALHFGNGTRLTVT.

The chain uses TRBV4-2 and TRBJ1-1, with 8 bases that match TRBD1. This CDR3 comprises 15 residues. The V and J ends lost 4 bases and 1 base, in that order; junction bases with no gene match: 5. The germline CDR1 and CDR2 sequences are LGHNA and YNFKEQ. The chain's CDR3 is CASSRQGAQNTEAFF. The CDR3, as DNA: TGTGCCAGCAGCCGGCAGGGGGCCCAGAACACTGAAGCTTTCTTT.

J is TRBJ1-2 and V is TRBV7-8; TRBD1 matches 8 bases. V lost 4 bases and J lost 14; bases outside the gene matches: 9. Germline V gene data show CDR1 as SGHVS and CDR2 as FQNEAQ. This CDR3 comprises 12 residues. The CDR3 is CASSSEAGDRTF. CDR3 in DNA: TGTGCCAGCAGCTCCGAGGCGGGGGACAGGACCTTC.

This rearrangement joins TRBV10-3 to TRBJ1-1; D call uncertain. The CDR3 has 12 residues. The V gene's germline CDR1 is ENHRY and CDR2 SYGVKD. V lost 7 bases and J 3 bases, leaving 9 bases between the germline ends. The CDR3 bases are TGTGCCATCACTCGGGGAGACACTGAAGCTTTCTTT. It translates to CAITRGDTEAFF.

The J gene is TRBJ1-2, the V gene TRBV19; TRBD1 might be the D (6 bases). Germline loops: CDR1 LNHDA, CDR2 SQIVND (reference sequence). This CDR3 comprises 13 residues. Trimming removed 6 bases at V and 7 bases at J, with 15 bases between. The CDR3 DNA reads TGTGCCAGTAGAAAAGCGGGACAACGTGGCTACACCTTC. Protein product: CASRKAGQRGYTF.

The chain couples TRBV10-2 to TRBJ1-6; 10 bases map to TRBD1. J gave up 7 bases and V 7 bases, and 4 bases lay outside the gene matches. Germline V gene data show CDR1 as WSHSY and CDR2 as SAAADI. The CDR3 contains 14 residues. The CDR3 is CASTGQGGNSPLHF. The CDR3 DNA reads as TGCGCCAGCACCGGACAGGGGGGGAATTCACCCCTCCACTTT.

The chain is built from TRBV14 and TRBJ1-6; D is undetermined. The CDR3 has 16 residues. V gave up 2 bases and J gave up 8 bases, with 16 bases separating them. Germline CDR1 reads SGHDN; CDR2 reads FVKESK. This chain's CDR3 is CASSQLRRSHDSPLHF. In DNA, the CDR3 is TGTGCCAGCAGCCAATTGCGGAGGAGCCATGATTCACCCCTCCACTTT.

The CDR3 here is CASSLASLGYEQYF. The CDR3 DNA is TGTGCCAGCAGCTTAGCCAGCCTAGGCTACGAGCAGTACTTC. The chain has TRBV11-2 and TRBJ2-7; no definite D call. The V gene's germline CDR1 is SGHAT and CDR2 FQNNGV. The CDR3 is 14 amino acids. Trimming cost V 1 base and J 3 bases, with 10 bases left between them.

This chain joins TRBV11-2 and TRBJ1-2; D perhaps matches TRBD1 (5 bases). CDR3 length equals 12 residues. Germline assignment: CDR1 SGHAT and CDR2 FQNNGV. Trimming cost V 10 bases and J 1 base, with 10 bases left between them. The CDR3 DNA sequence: TGTGCCACGGACATGATTAACTATGGCTACACCTTC. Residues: CATDMINYGYTF.

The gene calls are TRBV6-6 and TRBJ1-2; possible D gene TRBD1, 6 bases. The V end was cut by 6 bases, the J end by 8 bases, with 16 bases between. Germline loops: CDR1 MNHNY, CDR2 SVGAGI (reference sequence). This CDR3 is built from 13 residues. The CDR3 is CASRRQDLSGYTF. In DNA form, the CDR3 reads TGTGCCAGCAGAAGACAGGACCTCTCCGGCTACACCTTC.

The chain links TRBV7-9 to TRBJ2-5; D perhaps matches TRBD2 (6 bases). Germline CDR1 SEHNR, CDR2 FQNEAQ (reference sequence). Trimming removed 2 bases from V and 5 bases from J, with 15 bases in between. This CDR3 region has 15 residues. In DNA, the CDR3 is TGTGCCAGCAGCTTACGTTCGGGGGTCGCGGAGACCCAGTACTTC. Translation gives CASSLRSGVAETQYF.

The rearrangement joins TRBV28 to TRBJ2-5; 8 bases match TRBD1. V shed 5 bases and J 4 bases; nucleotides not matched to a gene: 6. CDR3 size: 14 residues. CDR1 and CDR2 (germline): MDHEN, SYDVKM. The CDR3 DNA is TGTGCCAGCAGTCCAGGGGGCAGTCGAGAGACCCAGTACTTC. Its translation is CASSPGGSRETQYF.

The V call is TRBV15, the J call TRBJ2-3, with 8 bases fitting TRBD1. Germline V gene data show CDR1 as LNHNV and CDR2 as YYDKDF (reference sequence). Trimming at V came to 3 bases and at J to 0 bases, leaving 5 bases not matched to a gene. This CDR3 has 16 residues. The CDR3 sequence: CATSRQAGGSTDTQYF. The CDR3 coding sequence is TGTGCCACCAGCAGGCAGGCAGGGGGCAGCACAGATACGCAGTATTTT.

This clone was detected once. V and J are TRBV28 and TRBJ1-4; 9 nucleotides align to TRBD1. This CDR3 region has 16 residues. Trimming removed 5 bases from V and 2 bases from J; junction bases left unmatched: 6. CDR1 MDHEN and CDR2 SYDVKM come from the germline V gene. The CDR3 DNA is TGTGCCAGCAGTCCCGACAGGGGGGGTACTAATGAAAAACTGTTTTTT. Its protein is CASSPDRGGTNEKLFF.

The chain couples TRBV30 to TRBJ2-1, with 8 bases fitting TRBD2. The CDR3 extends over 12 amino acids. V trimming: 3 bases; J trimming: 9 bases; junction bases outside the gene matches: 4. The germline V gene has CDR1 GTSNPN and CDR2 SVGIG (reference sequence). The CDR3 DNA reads TGTGCCTGGAGCGGGACTAGTGGTGAGCAGTTCTTC. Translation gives CAWSGTSGEQFF.

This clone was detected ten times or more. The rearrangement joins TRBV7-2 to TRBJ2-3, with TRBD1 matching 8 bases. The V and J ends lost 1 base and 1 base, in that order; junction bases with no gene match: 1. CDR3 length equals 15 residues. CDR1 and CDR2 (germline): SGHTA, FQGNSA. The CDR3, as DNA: TGTGCCAGCAGCTTAGTGGGACAGGGCACAGATACGCAGTATTTT. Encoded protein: CASSLVGQGTDTQYF. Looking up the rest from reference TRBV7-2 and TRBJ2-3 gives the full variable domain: GAGVSQSPSNKVTEKGKDVELRCDPISGHTALYWYRQSLGQGLEFLIYFQGNSAPDKSGLPSDRFSAERTGGSVSTLTIQRTQQEDSAVYLCASSLVGQGTDTQYFGPGTRLTVL.

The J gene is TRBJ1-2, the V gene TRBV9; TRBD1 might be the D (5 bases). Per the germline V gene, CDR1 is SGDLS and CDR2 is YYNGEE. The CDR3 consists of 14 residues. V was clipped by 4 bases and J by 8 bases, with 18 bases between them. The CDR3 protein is CASSTPGGAGGYTF. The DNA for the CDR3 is TGTGCCAGCAGCACCCCCGGAGGGGCAGGGGGCTACACCTTC.

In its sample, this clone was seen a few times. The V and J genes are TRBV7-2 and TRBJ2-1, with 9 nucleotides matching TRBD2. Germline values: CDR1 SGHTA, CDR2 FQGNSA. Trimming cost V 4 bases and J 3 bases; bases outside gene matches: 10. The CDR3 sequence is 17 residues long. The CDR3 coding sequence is TGTGCCAGCAGCTCCGTGTTTGGAGCGGGGGGCTACAATGAGCAGTTCTTC. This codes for CASSSVFGAGGYNEQFF.

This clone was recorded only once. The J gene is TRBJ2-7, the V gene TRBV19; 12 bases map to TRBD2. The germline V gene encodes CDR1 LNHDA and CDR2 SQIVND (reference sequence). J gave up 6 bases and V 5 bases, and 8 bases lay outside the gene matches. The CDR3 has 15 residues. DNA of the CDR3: TGTGCCAGTAGTCTCTCGACTAGCGGGAGTGTCGAGCAGTACTTC. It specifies CASSLSTSGSVEQYF.

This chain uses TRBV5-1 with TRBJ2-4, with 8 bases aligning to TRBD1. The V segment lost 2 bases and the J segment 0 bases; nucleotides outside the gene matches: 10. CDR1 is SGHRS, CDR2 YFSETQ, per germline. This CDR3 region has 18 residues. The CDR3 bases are TGCGCCAGCAGCTTTGGAGACAGGGGCCTTATAGCCAAAAACATTCAGTACTTC. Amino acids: CASSFGDRGLIAKNIQYF.